The 3 T cell receptor beta chains presented below share a single source sample, sequenced in a study of shared clonotypes between healthy human individuals. Repertoires were generated with immunoSEQ multiplex PCR, while TCRdb's copy carries only in-frame clones and drops some. This sample yields about 480,000 clones, of which around 74% are seen a single time; over 10% belongs to the top ten. The sample taken for sequencing was PBMCs. The origin of the receptors is a woman aged 40 to 55 in good health. Some clones in this sample may be carry-over from other donors' samples.

The gene calls are TRBV27 and TRBJ2-7, with 14 positions matching TRBD2. V trimming: 5 bases; J trimming: 0 bases; junction bases outside the gene matches: 12. CDR3 length: 19 amino acids. The germline CDR1 and CDR2 sequences are MNHEY and SMNVEV (reference sequence). CDR3 in amino acids: CASSTWTSGRPLSSYEQYF. The CDR3 DNA reads as TGTGCCAGCAGTACTTGGACTAGCGGGAGGCCACTGAGCTCCTACGAGCAGTACTTC.

The chain couples TRBV10-3 to TRBJ2-1; TRBD2 agrees at 8 bases. The length of the CDR3 is 14 residues. Germline CDR1 is ENHRY and CDR2 is SYGVKD. The ends lost 8 bases at V and 8 bases at J; junction bases unmatched: 11. The CDR3 sequence is CAIRRLAGMDEQFF. For the CDR3, the DNA is TGTGCCATCCGAAGGTTAGCGGGAATGGATGAGCAGTTCTTC.

This clone was detected ten times or more. The chain has TRBV27 and TRBJ2-1, with 8 bases identical to TRBD2. V lost 10 bases to trimming and J lost 12 bases; unmatched junction nucleotides: 17. This CDR3 is built from 14 residues. The germline gives CDR1 MNHEY, CDR2 SMNVEV (reference sequence). In nucleotides, the CDR3 is TGTGCCACAAAAACCGGGACTAGTCTTGGGTGGCAGTTCTTC. Amino acids: CATKTGTSLGWQFF.